Listed here are 6 T cell receptor beta chains from one sample, sequenced in a study of shared clonotypes between healthy human individuals. The data were produced by immunoSEQ multiplex PCR, yet TCRdb's version contains in-frame clones alone and is incomplete. Among 2 million to 2.5 million clones listed, more than 90% were seen once. Input material: naive CD4+ T cells sorted from blood. Stated subset: CD45RA+ positively selected. The source of these receptors is a man aged 18 to 30 in good health.

The chain carries TRBV4-2 and TRBJ1-2; D is unresolved. Germline assignment: CDR1 LGHNA and CDR2 YNFKEQ. This CDR3 is 16 amino acids long. Trimming cost V 0 bases and J 4 bases, with 15 bases left between them. CDR3 sequence (DNA): TGTGCCAGCAGCCAAGAATCGATAGGACGGACCTATGGCTACACCTTC. Amino acid sequence: CASSQESIGRTYGYTF.

The CDR3 spells CASSLSKRAEAFF. The CDR3 bases are TGTGCCAGCAGTTTATCAAAAAGGGCTGAAGCTTTCTTT. The rearrangement uses TRBV28 and TRBJ1-1; D is undetermined. The CDR3 sequence is 13 residues long. CDR1 is MDHEN and CDR2 is SYDVKM in the germline V gene. V shed 1 base and J shed 6 bases, with 9 bases lying between them.

The rearrangement links TRBV5-1 to TRBJ1-1; tentatively, D is TRBD1 (5 bases). The V end was cut by 3 bases, the J end by 4 bases, with 10 bases between. The CDR3 contains 13 residues. Germline V gene lookup returns CDR1 SGHRS and CDR2 YFSETQ. The DNA of the CDR3 is TGCGCCAGCAGCTGGGGGACGGCCACTGAAGCTTTCTTT. Protein sequence: CASSWGTATEAFF. The full variable domain, with the rest looked up from reference TRBV5-1 and TRBJ1-1, is KAGVTQTPRYLIKTRGQQVTLSCSPISGHRSVSWYQQTPGQGLQFLFEYFSETQRNKGNFPGRFSGRQFSNSRSEMNVSTLELGDSALYLCASSWGTATEAFFGQGTRLTVV.

As regards this clone: This same CDR3 is encoded by further DNA sequences in the sample. J is TRBJ2-5 and V is TRBV2, with unresolved D. Germline CDR1 reads SNHLY; CDR2 reads FYNNEI. The V end was cut by 6 bases, the J end by 5 bases, with 4 bases between. The CDR3 is 10 residues long. CDR3 in amino acids: CASSRETQYF. The CDR3 region has the DNA TGTGCCAGCAGCCGGGAGACCCAGTACTTC.

CDR3 sequence (DNA): TGTGCCAGCAGCTTATTGGACGGACAGCTGGTTACCTCTGGAAACACCATATATTTT. Protein sequence: CASSLLDGQLVTSGNTIYF. The V call is TRBV11-2, the J call TRBJ1-3; D possibly corresponds to TRBD1 (6 bases). This CDR3 is 19 amino acids long. The germline CDR1 and CDR2 sequences are SGHAT and FQNNGV. V was cut by 2 bases and J by 0 bases, with 20 bases left in between.

Only one count was recorded for this clone. J is TRBJ1-5 and V is TRBV6-1, with D possibly TRBD1 on 6 matching bases. V shed 3 bases and J shed 2 bases, with 11 bases lying between them. CDR3 length equals 15 residues. Germline V gene sequence: CDR1 MNHNS, CDR2 SASEGT. The CDR3 nucleotides read TGTGCCAGCAGTGAGAGCGGACAGCGCAATCAGCCCCAGCATTTT. Its translation: CASSESGQRNQPQHF.